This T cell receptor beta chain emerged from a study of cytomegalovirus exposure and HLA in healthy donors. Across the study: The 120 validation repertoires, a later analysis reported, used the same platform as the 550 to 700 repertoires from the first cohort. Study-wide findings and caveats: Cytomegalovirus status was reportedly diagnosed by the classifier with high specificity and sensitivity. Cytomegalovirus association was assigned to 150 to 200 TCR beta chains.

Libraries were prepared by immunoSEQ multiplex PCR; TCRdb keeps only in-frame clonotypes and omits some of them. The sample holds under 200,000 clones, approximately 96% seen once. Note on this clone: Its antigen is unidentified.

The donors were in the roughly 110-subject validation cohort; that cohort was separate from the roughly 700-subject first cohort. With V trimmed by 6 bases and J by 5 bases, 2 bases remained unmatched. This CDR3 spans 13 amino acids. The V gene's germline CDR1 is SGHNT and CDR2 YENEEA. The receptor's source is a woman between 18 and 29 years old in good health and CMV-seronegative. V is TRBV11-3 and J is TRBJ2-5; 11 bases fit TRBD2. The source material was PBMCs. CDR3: CASSLAGGETQYF. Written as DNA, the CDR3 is TGTGCCAGCAGTCTAGCGGGGGGTGAGACCCAGTACTTC.